Presented here are 6 T cell receptor beta chains from one specimen sequenced in a study of vaccination effects on CD4 cells after COVID-19. Profiled with immunoSEQ multiplex PCR; TCRdb holds only in-frame clones, not every one. The sample includes over 25,000 clones, about four fifths of them seen just once. These receptors have no identified antigens. Before sequencing, viral peptide pools were used by the ViraFEST assay to expand antigen-specific CD4+ T cells. An approximately 10-day culture period preceded the isolation of CD4+ T cells. As their vaccination, participants received two doses of either BNT162b2 or mRNA-1273. This material consisted of CD4+ T cells from PBMCs cultured with HCoV-NL63 spike peptides, taken after COVID-19 vaccination. The origin of the receptors is a human donor who received a COVID-19 vaccine. Some clones in this sample may be carry-over from other donors' samples.

The chain carries TRBV12-3 or TRBV12-4 and TRBJ1-2, with a weak D call TRBD1 (6 bases). Trimming cost V 3 bases and J 8 bases, with 10 bases left between them. This CDR3 is built from 12 residues. The CDR3 sequence is CASSLVRGGYTF. DNA for the CDR3: TGTGCCAGCAGTTTGGTCAGGGGCGGCTACACCTTC.

This chain links TRBV28 with TRBJ2-3; D tentatively fits TRBD1 or TRBD2 (5 bases each). This CDR3 contains 13 residues. CDR1 is MDHEN, CDR2 SYDVKM, per germline. Trimming removed 6 bases at V and 1 base at J, with 8 bases between. In DNA, the CDR3 is TGTGCCAGCAGCCGGGGCGGCACAGATACGCAGTATTTT. Protein product: CASSRGGTDTQYF.

This clone was detected once. The gene calls are TRBV7-2 and TRBJ2-3; 12 bases agree with TRBD2. CDR3 size: 16 residues. CDR1 SGHTA and CDR2 FQGNSA come from the germline V gene. V lost 4 bases and J lost 3; bases outside the gene matches: 5. Written as DNA, the CDR3 is TGTGCCAGCAGCTCTAGCGGGGGGGCCGGAACAGATACGCAGTATTTT. As protein: CASSSSGGAGTDTQYF.

The chain couples TRBV21-1 to TRBJ2-5; TRBD1, as called in the table, went unchecked against the DNA. TRBV21-1 is listed as a pseudogene. This CDR3 is built from 16 residues. CDR3 sequence: CASSKGNRGIVETQYF. CDR3 DNA: TGTGCCAGCAGCAAAGGGAACAGGGGGATTGTAGAGACCCAGTACTTC.

The V gene is TRBV3-1 (or the pseudogene TRBV3-2), the J gene TRBJ1-6; D ambiguous. The CDR3 runs 16 residues. Trimming pared 1 base from V and 8 bases from J, leaving 15 bases between. In germline, CDR1 is LGHDT, CDR2 YNNKEL (reference sequence). The CDR3 sequence is CASSQGGATPDSPLHF. The CDR3 nucleotides are TGTGCCAGCAGCCAAGGGGGTGCCACCCCAGATTCACCCCTCCACTTT.

The V call is TRBV6-5, the J call TRBJ1-5, with D perhaps TRBD1 (6 bases). Looked up from germline, CDR1 is MNHEY and CDR2 is SVGAGI. Trimming left V 0 bases short and J 3 bases short, with 9 bases between. This CDR3 contains 15 residues. CDR3 nucleotide sequence: TGTGCCAGCAGTTACTCGGGGGGGCTCAATCAGCCCCAGCATTTT. Encoded protein: CASSYSGGLNQPQHF.